This T cell receptor beta chain was retrieved from a study of blood T cell repertoires in COVID-19. The wider study: Sites across the United States, Italy and Spain contributed samples from acute and convalescent COVID-19. PBMCs, B-cell-depleted T cells, or T cells were the source of the cDNA or gDNA that made up the material.

CDR3 length: 18 residues. With V trimmed by 4 bases and J by 7 bases, 17 bases remained unmatched. Germline assignment: CDR1 SGHRS and CDR2 YFSETQ. Per the original methods: Amplification of reference gene primers provided the estimated nucleated cell counts. The data were produced by immunoSEQ multiplex PCR, yet TCRdb's version contains in-frame clones alone and is incomplete. V, J and clone size were drawn from that table, and D and trimming were deduced from the DNA. The sample shows 130,000 or so clones, about 90% of them seen only once. The source is a woman in her sixties with acute or convalescent COVID-19. The rearrangement uses TRBV5-1 and TRBJ1-6, with 7 bases lining up with TRBD1. The specimen was peripheral blood. The CDR3 sequence: CASSPGTATLMLNSPLHF. The CDR3 region has the DNA TGCGCCAGCAGCCCGGGGACAGCAACCCTTATGCTCAATTCACCCCTCCACTTT.